The clone carrying this TCR beta chain came up once. Its matching antigen is unknown. The CDR3 is 14 amino acids. Germline V gene data show CDR1 as KGHSH and CDR2 as LQKENI. Trimming shortened V by 3 bases and J by 2 bases, and 11 bases separated the two germline ends. 60 Vbeta and 13 Jbeta primers were used in PCR. TCRdb's copy holds only in-frame clones and misses some; the assay was immunoSEQ multiplex PCR. Counted here are around 120,000 clones, approximately 85% occurring once; the ten biggest clones make up about 1.8%. These data belong to a study of cytomegalovirus exposure and HLA in healthy donors. Study context: Around 78 million unique TCR sequences came from HLA-typed donors in an early release. General study points: In a later analysis, a missense DCLRE1C variant was linked to TCR beta V- and J-gene trimming.

The sequencing input was PBMCs. This chain connects TRBV18 to TRBJ2-7, with D perhaps matching TRBD2 (5 bases). The TCR originated in a boy aged 5-17 years in good health and CMV-seronegative. CDR3 sequence: CASSPPGNTYEQYF. The CDR3 nucleotides read TGTGCCAGCTCACCCCCGGGGAACACCTACGAGCAGTACTTC.